Listed here are 22 T cell receptor beta chains from one sample, sequenced in a study of blood T cells in healthy people across ages. A second PCR of about 6 to 12 cycles used a sample-barcoded 5' primer and a J-beta primer mix. MiXCR, run by TCRdb on the 5' RACE reads, gives a single entry per CDR3 protein. The table lists 850,000 to 1,000,000 distinct CDR3 sequences, roughly 51% of them singletons. Input material: blood. The receptors here all came from a woman between 55 and 75 years old in good health.

This clonotype was observed a handful of times. The chain links TRBV7-2 to TRBJ2-5; 12 positions agree with TRBD2. With V trimmed by 4 bases and J by 4 bases, 4 bases remained unmatched. Per germline, CDR1 SGHTA and CDR2 FQGNSA. The CDR3 runs 15 residues. The CDR3 protein is CASSYGLAGLETQYF. CDR3 DNA sequence: TGTGCCAGCAGCTACGGACTAGCGGGATTAGAGACCCAGTACTTC.

V and J are TRBV5-1 and TRBJ1-2; unclear D gene. CDR3 length: 14 residues. CDR1 is SGHRS and CDR2 is YFSETQ in the germline V gene. V was clipped by 4 bases and J by 3 bases, with 13 bases between them. CDR3 DNA: TGCGCCAGCAGCCCCGGTGGCGGGGACTATGGCTACACCTTC. This translates into CASSPGGGDYGYTF.

This clonotype was seen a handful of times. The rearrangement joins TRBV20-1 to TRBJ1-5; D is ambiguous. V was clipped by 6 bases and J by 6 bases, with 21 bases between them. The germline V gene has CDR1 DFQATT and CDR2 SNEGSKA (reference sequence). CDR3 size: 15 residues. The DNA for the CDR3 is TGCAGTGCCACCTGGCCGGCGGCCCCAACTCAGCCCCAGCATTTT. This sequence encodes CSATWPAAPTQPQHF.

In this sample, this clonotype turned up a few times. The chain uses TRBV7-8 and TRBJ2-5; D gene ambiguous. This CDR3 is built from 14 residues. The V end was cut by 2 bases, the J end by 3 bases, with 10 bases between. Germline V CDR1 and CDR2: SGHVS, FQNEAQ. The CDR3 is CASSLLGSEETQYF. The CDR3, as DNA: TGTGCCAGCAGCTTATTGGGTTCAGAAGAGACCCAGTACTTC.

V is TRBV6-5 and J is TRBJ2-1; 7 nucleotides match TRBD2. There are 14 residues in the CDR3. In germline, CDR1 is MNHEY, CDR2 SVGAGI. The V gene end was trimmed by 2 bases and the J gene end by 9 bases; junction bases not matched to a gene: 7. Here the CDR3 reads CASSYVAGEGEQFF. CDR3 coding DNA: TGTGCCAGCAGTTACGTCGCGGGAGAGGGTGAGCAGTTCTTC.

The chain employs TRBV3-1 and TRBJ2-3; the D is unclear. The length of the CDR3 is 12 residues. The V end lost 4 bases, the J end lost 7 bases, and 9 bases lay between the germline ends. The V gene's germline CDR1 is LGHDT and CDR2 YNNKEL (reference sequence). The CDR3 loop reads CASSRARNTQYF. Written as DNA, the CDR3 is TGTGCCAGCAGCCGTGCTAGGAATACGCAGTATTTT.

This clonotype occurred many times. The chain carries TRBV7-2 and TRBJ2-3, with a tentative D call TRBD2 (6 bases). The ends were cut back, 6 bases at V and 0 bases at J, with 13 bases in the middle. There are 15 residues in the CDR3. Germline V gene data show CDR1 as SGHTA and CDR2 as FQGNSA. CDR3 sequence reads: CASSLVAASTDTQYF. The DNA of the CDR3 is TGTGCCAGCAGTCTGGTAGCGGCTAGCACAGATACGCAGTATTTT.

The V and J genes are TRBV4-3 and TRBJ2-1, with 11 bases fitting TRBD2. Per the germline V gene, CDR1 is LGHNA and CDR2 is YSLEER. The CDR3 consists of 17 residues. V lost 0 bases, J lost 7 bases, and 8 bases stayed unmatched. CDR3 protein: CASSQDVISGRGNEQFF. The CDR3 coding sequence is TGCGCCAGCAGCCAAGATGTGATTAGCGGGAGGGGAAATGAGCAGTTCTTC.

This clonotype was seen a handful of times. The chain carries TRBV20-1 and TRBJ2-5; 7 positions match TRBD1. CDR3 length equals 14 residues. Germline V lookup: CDR1 DFQATT, CDR2 SNEGSKA (reference sequence). The junction had 8 bases not matched to a gene; V was cut back by 5 bases and J by 2 bases. CDR3 sequence reads: CSAEAGGKQETQYF. The CDR3 DNA is TGCAGTGCTGAAGCAGGGGGAAAACAAGAGACCCAGTACTTC.

This clonotype was seen more than once but under ten times. The chain combines TRBV7-2 with TRBJ2-7; D not resolved. With 5 bases removed from V and 6 bases from J, the gap between germline ends came to 20 bases. There are 15 residues in the CDR3. Germline V gene sequence: CDR1 SGHTA, CDR2 FQGNSA. The CDR3 loop is CASSPLRISLIEQYF. The CDR3 nucleotides read TGTGCCAGCAGCCCGCTCCGGATAAGCCTAATCGAGCAGTACTTC.

As DNA, the CDR3 is TGTGCCAGCAGCTTAGGAGACAGGGACACCGGGGAGCTGTTTTTT. As protein: CASSLGDRDTGELFF. This chain connects TRBV13 to TRBJ2-2; 7 bases are shared with TRBD1. Germline-derived CDR1 and CDR2 are PRHDT and FYEKMQ (reference sequence). V gave up 0 bases and J gave up 3 bases; unmatched junction bases: 1. CDR3 size: 15 residues.

The CDR3 nucleotides are TGCAGTGCTCATTTGGGCCAGGCGCTACGGGAGCAGTACTTC. Amino acids: CSAHLGQALREQYF. The chain joins TRBV20-1 to TRBJ2-7; D is unresolved. CDR3 length: 14 amino acids. V was shortened by 5 bases and J by 7 bases, with 21 bases between the two germline ends. Germline CDR1 is DFQATT and CDR2 is SNEGSKA (reference sequence).

The table lists this clonotype with a few counts. The chain employs TRBV7-9 and TRBJ2-6, with no clear D. Germline lookup yields CDR1 SEHNR and CDR2 FQNEAQ (reference sequence). V gave up 4 bases and J gave up 0 bases, with 16 bases separating them. This CDR3 contains 18 residues. The CDR3 coding sequence is TGTGCCAGCAGCTCGCCGGGCCATTGGGTCTCTGGGGCCAACGTCCTGACTTTC. It translates to CASSSPGHWVSGANVLTF.

This clonotype occurred many times. The rearrangement uses TRBV27 and TRBJ2-6; TRBD1 matches 7 bases. CDR1 and CDR2 from the germline V gene are MNHEY and SMNVEV (reference sequence). The CDR3 contains 15 residues. V gave up 5 bases and J gave up 2 bases; unmatched junction bases: 3. For the CDR3, the DNA is TGTGCCAGCAGTCCGACAGGGACTGGGGCCAACGTCCTGACTTTC. It codes for CASSPTGTGANVLTF.

Concerning this clonotype itself: One end of the junction fails to match germline, which may point to a read error. The chain carries TRBV4-1 and TRBJ2-7; D not certain. CDR1 is MGHRA and CDR2 is YSYEKL in the germline V gene. The CDR3 length is 13 residues. The CDR3 DNA reads TGCGCCAGCGGCCAAGATCCCGCCTACGAGCAGTACTTC. This gives the protein CASGQDPAYEQYF.

This clonotype has a single count. The rearrangement links TRBV20-1 to TRBJ2-5; TRBD2 aligns across 10 bases. Germline loops: CDR1 DFQATT, CDR2 SNEGSKA (reference sequence). CDR3 length: 15 residues. Unmatched junction bases numbered 12, after V lost 0 bases and J lost 11 bases. Here the CDR3 reads CSARDRRLAGNEQYF. CDR3 sequence (DNA): TGCAGTGCTAGAGATCGGAGACTAGCGGGCAATGAGCAGTACTTC.

A few counts support this clonotype. The CDR3 sequence is CASSVGLAGHEQYF. CDR3 bases: TGTGCCAGCAGTGTGGGACTAGCGGGACATGAGCAGTACTTC. The chain has TRBV2 and TRBJ2-5; 13 positions match TRBD2. Looked up from germline, CDR1 is SNHLY and CDR2 is FYNNEI. This CDR3 contains 14 residues. V shed 4 bases, J shed 11 bases, and the junction held 7 bases outside the gene matches.

In its sample, this clonotype was seen a few times. The gene calls are TRBV7-8 and TRBJ2-3; TRBD2 agrees at 8 bases. The CDR3 consists of 15 residues. Trimming cost V 4 bases and J 2 bases; bases outside gene matches: 5. The germline gives CDR1 SGHVS, CDR2 FQNEAQ. The CDR3 protein is CASSSFSGNTDTQYF. In nucleotides, the CDR3 is TGTGCCAGCAGCTCCTTTAGCGGGAACACAGATACGCAGTATTTT.

The CDR3, as DNA: TGCAGTGCTAGAGTCCCAGAGGGGGGCCTGGTCTACAATGAGCAGTTCTTC. It translates to CSARVPEGGLVYNEQFF. V and J are TRBV20-1 and TRBJ2-1, with D possibly being TRBD1 or TRBD2 (6 bases each). The CDR3 loop spans 17 amino acids. V gave up 1 base and J gave up 3 bases, with 19 bases separating them. The germline gives CDR1 DFQATT, CDR2 SNEGSKA (reference sequence).

The chain couples TRBV10-2 to TRBJ2-4; 8 bases line up with TRBD2. Judging by the DNA end, TRBJ2-7 fits better; the J call may be wrong. CDR1 and CDR2 (germline): WSHSY, SAAADI. The CDR3 consists of 15 residues. In DNA form, the CDR3 reads TGCGCCAGCAGAAACGGGAGGGCCGGGATTGACGAGCAGTACTTC. Translating it yields CASRNGRAGIDEQYF.

The genes are TRBV6-5 and TRBJ1-2, with TRBD1 matching over 8 bases. The germline gives CDR1 MNHEY, CDR2 SVGAGI. The CDR3 spans 16 residues. V lost 5 bases to trimming and J lost 1 base; unmatched junction nucleotides: 9. In DNA form, the CDR3 reads TGTGCCAGCAGTCGACAGGGGAAAACTGATAACTATGGCTACACCTTC. Translated: CASSRQGKTDNYGYTF.

This chain connects TRBV12-3 or TRBV12-4 to TRBJ2-7, with D tentatively TRBD2 (6 bases). Judging by the DNA end, TRBJ2-5 fits better; the J call may be wrong. This CDR3 region has 14 residues. Here the CDR3 reads CASSFTAGRETQYF. CDR3 DNA sequence: TGTGCCAGCAGTTTCACCGCGGGGAGGGAGACCCAGTACTTC.